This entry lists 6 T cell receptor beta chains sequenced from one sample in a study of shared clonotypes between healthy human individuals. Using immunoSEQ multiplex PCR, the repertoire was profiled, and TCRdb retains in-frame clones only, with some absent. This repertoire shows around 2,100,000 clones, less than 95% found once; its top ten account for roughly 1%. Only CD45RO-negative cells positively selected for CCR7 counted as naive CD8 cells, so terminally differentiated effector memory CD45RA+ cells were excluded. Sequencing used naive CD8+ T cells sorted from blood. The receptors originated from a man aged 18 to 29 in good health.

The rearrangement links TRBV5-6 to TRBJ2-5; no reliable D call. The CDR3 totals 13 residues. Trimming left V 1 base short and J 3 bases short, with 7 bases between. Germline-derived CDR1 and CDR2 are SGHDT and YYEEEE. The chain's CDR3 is CASSLNLEETQYF. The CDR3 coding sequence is TGTGCCAGCAGCTTGAACCTTGAAGAGACCCAGTACTTC.

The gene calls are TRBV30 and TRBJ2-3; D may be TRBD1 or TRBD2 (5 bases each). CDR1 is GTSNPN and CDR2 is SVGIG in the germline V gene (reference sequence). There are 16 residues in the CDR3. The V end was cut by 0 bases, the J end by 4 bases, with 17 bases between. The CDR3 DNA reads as TGTGCCTGGAGTGTACGGTCAGGGAGTAGGGCAGATACGCAGTATTTT. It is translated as CAWSVRSGSRADTQYF. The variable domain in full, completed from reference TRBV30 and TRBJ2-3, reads SQTIHQWPATLVQPVGSPLSLECTVEGTSNPNLYWYRQAAGRGLQLLFYSVGIGQISSEVPQNLSASRPQDRQFILSSKKLLLSDSGFYLCAWSVRSGSRADTQYFGPGTRLTVL.

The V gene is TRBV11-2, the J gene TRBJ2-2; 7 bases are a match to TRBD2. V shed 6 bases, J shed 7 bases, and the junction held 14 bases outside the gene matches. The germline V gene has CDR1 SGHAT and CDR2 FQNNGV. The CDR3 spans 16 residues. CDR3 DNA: TGTGCCAGCAGGGGAACACGAGCGGGACTGATCGGGGAGCTGTTTTTT. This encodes CASRGTRAGLIGELFF.

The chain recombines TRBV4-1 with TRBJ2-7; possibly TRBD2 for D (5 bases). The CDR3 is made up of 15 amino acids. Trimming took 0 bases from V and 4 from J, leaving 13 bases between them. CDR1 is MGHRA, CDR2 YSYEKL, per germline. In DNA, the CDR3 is TGCGCCAGCAGCCAAGAAAACAGCGGCTATTACGAGCAGTACTTC. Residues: CASSQENSGYYEQYF.

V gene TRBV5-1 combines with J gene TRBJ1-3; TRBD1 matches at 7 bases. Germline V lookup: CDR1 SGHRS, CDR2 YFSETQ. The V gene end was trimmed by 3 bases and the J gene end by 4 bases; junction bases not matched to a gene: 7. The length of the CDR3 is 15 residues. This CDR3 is CASSSSTGTGNTIYF. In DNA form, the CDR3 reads TGCGCCAGCAGCTCGTCGACAGGGACCGGAAACACCATATATTTT.

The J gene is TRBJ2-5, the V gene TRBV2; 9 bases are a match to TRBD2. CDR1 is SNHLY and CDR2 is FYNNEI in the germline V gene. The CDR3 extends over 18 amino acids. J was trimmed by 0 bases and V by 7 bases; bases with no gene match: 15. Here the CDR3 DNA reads TGTGCCAGCACGGGGGTTTCCGGGACTAGCCGGTACCAAGAGACCCAGTACTTC. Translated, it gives CASTGVSGTSRYQETQYF.